This TCR beta chain stems from a study of CD4+ T cells in melanoma. Method: immunoSEQ multiplex PCR; TCRdb's copy keeps in-frame clones and lacks some. Of roughly 10,000 clones in the sample, roughly 80% were seen once. Germline trimming cut 8 bases from V and 6 bases from J; bases unmatched to any gene: 14. Germline V CDR1 and CDR2: SNHLY, FYNNEI. The CDR3 has 15 residues. Sequencing was performed on cells from a culture (not recorded whether cultured in vitro). The TCR originated in a human donor with melanoma. The V and J genes are TRBV2 and TRBJ1-2; 8 positions agree with TRBD1. The CDR3 spells CASLDRDRSGNGYTF. The CDR3 region has the DNA TGTGCCAGCCTGGACAGGGATCGGTCCGGTAATGGCTACACCTTC.